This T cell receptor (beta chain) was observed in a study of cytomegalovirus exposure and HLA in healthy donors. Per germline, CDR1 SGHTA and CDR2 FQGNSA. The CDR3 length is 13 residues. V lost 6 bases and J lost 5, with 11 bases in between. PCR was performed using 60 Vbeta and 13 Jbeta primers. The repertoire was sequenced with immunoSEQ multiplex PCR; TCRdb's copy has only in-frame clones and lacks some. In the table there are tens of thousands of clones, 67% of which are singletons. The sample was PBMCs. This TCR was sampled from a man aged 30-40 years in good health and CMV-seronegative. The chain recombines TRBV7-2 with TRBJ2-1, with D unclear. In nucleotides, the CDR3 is TGTGCCAGCAGGCCTACACGGGACAATGAGCAGTTCTTC. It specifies CASRPTRDNEQFF. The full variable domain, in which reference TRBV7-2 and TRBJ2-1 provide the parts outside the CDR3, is GAGVSQSPSNKVTEKGKDVELRCDPISGHTALYWYRQSLGQGLEFLIYFQGNSAPDKSGLPSDRFSAERTGGSVSTLTIQRTQQEDSAVYLCASRPTRDNEQFFGPGTRLTVL.